This T cell receptor beta chain is from a study of CD8 T cells in Susac syndrome. This clonotype came up a few times. Reverse transcription of roughly 0.5 to 1 ug RNA was performed with random hexamers. The method of amplification for TCR beta CDR3 was immunoSEQ multiplex PCR, covering 54 Vbeta and 13 Jbeta. TCRdb reanalysed the immunoSEQ multiplex PCR reads using MiXCR and keeps one entry per CDR3 protein. The data show under 550,000 distinct CDR3 sequences, approximately 85% seen once. Germline loops: CDR1 MNHEY, CDR2 SMNVEV (reference sequence). The CDR3 is made up of 15 amino acids. V was clipped by 0 bases and J by 5 bases; unmatched bases: 5. Sequencing of TCR beta was performed on blood CD8+ and CD4+ T cells. The multiple sclerosis control group consisted of treatment-naive patients whose relapsing-remitting disease, which was either stable or active, fulfilled revised McDonald criteria.

The sample comprised CD8+ T cells from PBMCs. The sequence derives from a human donor with multiple sclerosis. This chain links TRBV27 with TRBJ2-5; TRBD1 agrees at 8 bases. The CDR3 DNA is TGTGCCAGCAGTTTATCGAGGACAGGGAGGGAGACCCAGTACTTC. Translation: CASSLSRTGRETQYF.